The 29 T cell receptor beta chains below come from one sample, sequenced in a study of CD8+ T cells in alopecia areata. After isolation, RNA underwent reverse transcription to generate cDNA as the sequencing template. TCRdb keeps only in-frame clones here, not all; method: immunoSEQ multiplex PCR. The sample yields approximately 280,000 clones, without any singletons. Scientists pooled cutaneous lymph node cells and sorted them on CD4, CD8alpha, NKG2D, NKG2ACE and other markers. The sample was CD4+ T cells sorted from a lymph node. Receptors originate from a C3H/HeJ mouse with alopecia areata. Mouse MHC haplotype: H2-k.

This clone was observed a few times. Genes here carry mouse names. The CDR3 end lies 4 residues beyond the end of the read and is filled in from the germline J gene. This sample also contains other DNA sequences that code for the same CDR3. This chain uses TRBV31 with TRBJ2-5; D is possibly TRBD1 (7 bases). Per germline, CDR1 GKSSPN and CDR2 SITVG. CDR3 length: 14 amino acids. This CDR3 reads CAWSLGGGRDTQYF. CDR3 DNA (partial): TGTGCCTGGAGTCTAGGAGGGGGCCGGGAC.

On this clone itself: The gene names here belong to mouse. The sequence runs out 4 residues before the end of the CDR3; the remainder is reconstructed from the germline J gene. The chain uses TRBV1 and TRBJ1-1, with 8 nucleotides matching TRBD1. V lost 5 bases to trimming and J lost 3 bases; unmatched junction nucleotides: 2. The CDR3 totals 13 residues. Germline CDR1 reads NSQYPW; CDR2 reads LRSPGD (reference sequence). The sequenced CDR3 bases are TGCACCTGCAGTCCGGACAGGGACACA. Translation: CTCSPDRDT. The complete CDR3 reads CTCSPDRDTEVFF.

About this clone: Gene and germline names: mouse. Read sequence stops 4 residues before the CDR3 end, and the germline J gene provides the missing end. This CDR3 is also generated by other DNA sequences in the sample. V and J are TRBV5 and TRBJ2-5; 9 bases map to TRBD2. Germline lookup yields CDR1 LGHNA and CDR2 YNLKQL (reference sequence). The CDR3 runs 15 residues. The DNA read from the CDR3 is TGTGCCAGCAGCCCCTCGGGACTGGGAGAAGAC. Its translation: CASSPSGLGED. The CDR3, in full, reads CASSPSGLGEDTQYF.

This clone was picked up a small number of times. Gene names denote mouse genes. The read finishes 4 residues shy of the CDR3 end, and the germline J gene is used to complete it. V and J are TRBV31 and TRBJ1-1, with 7 positions matching TRBD1. This CDR3 spans 15 amino acids. The V gene end was trimmed by 0 bases and the J gene end by 0 bases; junction bases not matched to a gene: 4. Germline CDR1 reads GKSSPN; CDR2 reads SITVG. CDR3 in amino acids: CAWSLGGTANTEVFF. Incomplete CDR3 DNA: TGTGCCTGGAGTCTAGGGGGGACAGCAAACACA.

On this clone itself: Genes and germline come from the mouse. The sequenced fragment ends 4 residues before the CDR3 boundary, so the rest is inferred from the germline J gene. This chain uses TRBV19 with TRBJ2-2; 7 nucleotides match TRBD1. This CDR3 is built from 15 residues. Germline V gene lookup returns CDR1 FNHDT and CDR2 SITEND (reference sequence). Unmatched junction bases numbered 3, after V lost 3 bases and J lost 1 base. Partial CDR3 DNA: TGTGCCAGCAGTAAACGGGACAGAAACACCGGG. Protein sequence: CASSKRDRNTG. The entire CDR3 protein reads CASSKRDRNTGQLYF.

A word on this clone: Any gene name here is a mouse gene name. The sequence runs out 4 residues before the end of the CDR3; the remainder is reconstructed from the germline J gene. The chain has TRBV1 and TRBJ2-3; the match to TRBD2 covers 8 bases. Germline V gives CDR1 NSQYPW, CDR2 LRSPGD (reference sequence). The CDR3 covers 15 residues. The trim removed 0 bases at V and 4 bases at J, leaving 3 bases unmatched. Incomplete CDR3 DNA: TGCACCTGCAGTGCAGATCGGGGGGGCCCAGAA. Translating it yields CTCSADRGGPE. The full CDR3 reads CTCSADRGGPETLYF.

As regards this clone: The listed genes are named as in mouse. The read comes to an end 4 residues before the CDR3 does, leaving the germline J gene to fill in the end. The V and J genes are TRBV13-1 and TRBJ2-1, with D possibly matching TRBD1 (6 bases). The CDR3 totals 15 residues. From germline, CDR1 is NSHNY and CDR2 SYGAGN. Trimming cost V 1 base and J 1 base, with 9 bases left between them. The part of the CDR3 DNA that was read is TGTGCCAGCAGTGATAGGGGGATGAACTATGCT. It yields the protein CASSDRGMNYA. The CDR3 in its entirety is CASSDRGMNYAEQFF.

This clone was recorded at least ten times. Gene names follow the mouse nomenclature. The DNA ends 4 residues before the CDR3 does, and the rest of the CDR3 is filled in from the germline J gene. Within the sample, other DNA sequences also encode this same CDR3. The V gene is TRBV1, the J gene TRBJ2-3; a possible D gene is TRBD1 (6 bases). CDR3 size: 14 residues. Germline V gene sequence: CDR1 NSQYPW, CDR2 LRSPGD (reference sequence). V gave up 2 bases and J gave up 0 bases, with 6 bases separating them. CDR3: CTCSAQGSAETLYF. The sequenced CDR3 bases are TGCACCTGCAGTGCACAGGGGAGTGCAGAA.

This clone came up a few times. The gene names given are mouse names. The observed sequence ends 4 residues before the CDR3 terminus, with the missing tail filled in from the germline J gene. V and J are TRBV31 and TRBJ2-1, with D possibly matching TRBD1 (5 bases). The V gene's germline CDR1 is GKSSPN and CDR2 SITVG. The CDR3 runs 14 residues. CDR3 in amino acids: CAWSPRQPGAEQFF. The CDR3 bases that were read are TGTGCCTGGAGCCCACGACAGCCGGGGGCT.

Comments on this clone: Gene names and germline refer to mouse. The read ends 4 residues before the CDR3 terminus; that terminus is restored from the germline J gene. The chain links TRBV1 to TRBJ2-2, with 8 bases that match TRBD1. The germline V gene encodes CDR1 NSQYPW and CDR2 LRSPGD (reference sequence). The CDR3 spans 15 residues. Trimming removed 4 bases from V and 3 bases from J; junction bases left unmatched: 4. The CDR3 sequence: CTCSVQGADTGQLYF. The CDR3 bases that were read are TGCACCTGCAGTGTCCAGGGGGCGGACACCGGG.

This clone was picked up a small number of times. Gene names and germline match the mouse. The CDR3 end is not reached by the read, which stops 4 residues before it; the germline J gene fills it in. The rearrangement uses TRBV1 and TRBJ1-2; D is perhaps TRBD1 (6 bases). V was pared by 2 bases and J by 4 bases, with 11 bases between. CDR3 length: 14 amino acids. The V gene's germline CDR1 is NSQYPW and CDR2 LRSPGD (reference sequence). CDR3 bases read: TGCACCTGCAGTGCACAGGGGTTGGGCTCC. Translated, it gives CTCSAQGLGS. The CDR3 reads in full as CTCSAQGLGSDYTF.

This clone came up a few times. The gene names given are mouse names. The read ends 4 residues early relative to the CDR3; the germline J gene fills the gap. The chain carries TRBV31 and TRBJ2-1, with 9 bases identical to TRBD2. The CDR3 spans 15 residues. CDR1 is GKSSPN and CDR2 is SITVG in the germline V gene. V lost 3 bases and J lost 6; bases outside the gene matches: 9. CDR3 bases read: TGTGCCTGGAGCCCCCTCTCTGGGGGGGGTGCT. This translates into CAWSPLSGGGA. The CDR3, in full, reads CAWSPLSGGGAEQFF.

This clone was recorded a few times. The germline and genes are mouse ones. Coverage ceases 4 residues before the CDR3 finishes, and the germline J gene fills in the end. The chain joins TRBV13-1 to TRBJ2-5; TRBD2 matches 10 bases. CDR3 length equals 13 residues. The germline V gene has CDR1 NSHNY and CDR2 SYGAGN. CDR3 DNA, as far as it was read: TGTGCCAGCAGGACTGGGGGGTCAGAC. Encoded protein: CASRTGGSD. The complete CDR3 protein is CASRTGGSDTQYF.

About this clone itself: Genes and germline are mouse. The CDR3 end is not reached by the read, which stops 4 residues before it; the germline J gene fills it in. The same CDR3 also results from other DNA sequences found in this sample. V is TRBV13-2 and J is TRBJ2-1; 11 bases align to TRBD1. V was pared by 2 bases and J by 6 bases, with 1 base of the junction left unmatched. Germline CDR1 is NNHNN and CDR2 is SYGAGS (reference sequence). This CDR3 has 14 residues. CDR3 DNA (partial): TGTGCCAGCGGTGACGGACAGGGGGCTGCT. It specifies CASGDGQGAA. The whole CDR3 reads CASGDGQGAAEQFF.

A note on this clone: Genes and germline come from the mouse. The CDR3 end lies 4 residues beyond the end of the read and is filled in from the germline J gene. Other DNA sequences of this sample code for an identical CDR3. This chain links TRBV13-1 with TRBJ2-7, with 9 bases matching TRBD2. CDR1 and CDR2 from the germline V gene are NSHNY and SYGAGN. CDR3 length equals 13 residues. CDR3 DNA (partial): TGTGCCAGCAGTGATGACTGGGGGGAT. Its protein is CASSDDWGD. The entire CDR3 sequence reads CASSDDWGDEQYF.

Regarding this clone: The genes are named according to mouse. The read is 4 residues too short to cover the CDR3 end, so that end is filled in from the germline J gene. The chain couples TRBV1 to TRBJ2-5; the match to TRBD2 covers 7 bases. Per the germline V gene, CDR1 is NSQYPW and CDR2 is LRSPGD (reference sequence). The CDR3 runs 16 residues. V lost 1 base to trimming and J lost 0 bases; unmatched junction nucleotides: 4. The CDR3 here is CTCSAGGGFNQDTQYF. The covered CDR3 bases are TGCACCTGCAGTGCAGGTGGGGGGTTTAACCAAGAC.

Only a few counts were recorded for this clone. Gene names are the mouse ones. The read is 4 residues too short to cover the CDR3 end, so that end is filled in from the germline J gene. This chain connects TRBV1 to TRBJ2-1, with 8 bases that match TRBD2. V lost 4 bases, J lost 3 bases, and 2 bases stayed unmatched. The CDR3 has 14 residues. CDR1 is NSQYPW and CDR2 is LRSPGD in the germline V gene (reference sequence). The sequenced CDR3 bases are TGCACCTGCAGTGAGACTGGGGCCTATGCT. It codes for CTCSETGAYA. In full, the CDR3 reads CTCSETGAYAEQFF.

Regarding this clone: Genes and germline come from the mouse. The read stops 4 residues short of the end of the CDR3; the missing end is completed from the germline J gene. The chain couples TRBV13-2 to TRBJ2-4; TRBD1 is a possible D gene (6 bases). CDR1 NNHNN and CDR2 SYGAGS come from the germline V gene (reference sequence). V lost 5 bases and J 3 bases, leaving 10 bases between the germline ends. The CDR3 has 13 residues. CDR3 DNA, as far as it was read: TGTGCCAGCGGGTCAGGGGCCCAAAAC. Protein product: CASGSGAQN. The entire CDR3 is CASGSGAQNTLYF.

This clone was recorded at least ten times. All gene names here are mouse names. The read halts 4 residues ahead of the CDR3 end, with the missing end drawn from the germline J gene. The rearrangement links TRBV19 to TRBJ2-5; 7 bases line up with TRBD1. The CDR3 is 15 amino acids. The V segment lost 4 bases and the J segment 2 bases; nucleotides outside the gene matches: 7. Germline V gene lookup returns CDR1 FNHDT and CDR2 SITEND (reference sequence). The DNA read from the CDR3 is TGTGCCAGCAGTCTCGACAGGGAGGGCCAAGAC. Translated, it gives CASSLDREGQD. From start to end, the CDR3 is CASSLDREGQDTQYF.

This clone was detected only a few times. Gene names are mouse gene names. The read ends 4 residues early relative to the CDR3; the germline J gene fills the gap. Other nucleotide sequences in the sample specify the same CDR3. The gene calls are TRBV19 and TRBJ2-7; D is ambiguous. This CDR3 comprises 11 residues. The germline gives CDR1 FNHDT, CDR2 SITEND (reference sequence). CDR3 loop: CASSRGYEQYF. Incomplete CDR3 DNA: TGTGCCAGCAGTAGGGGTTAT.

This clone occurred a few times. Gene names refer to mouse genes. The read ends 4 residues before the CDR3 terminus; that terminus is restored from the germline J gene. The sample has other DNA sequences that encode this CDR3 too. The chain employs TRBV13-3 and TRBJ1-1; TRBD1 matches 7 bases. V trimming: 1 base; J trimming: 1 base; junction bases outside the gene matches: 1. The V gene's germline CDR1 is NNHDY and CDR2 SYVADS. The CDR3 covers 14 residues. The CDR3 reads CASSDRDRNTEVFF. The sequenced CDR3 bases are TGTGCCAGCAGTGATAGGGACAGAAACACA.

This clone was observed a few times. Genes and germline come from the mouse. The observed sequence ends 4 residues before the CDR3 terminus, with the missing tail filled in from the germline J gene. This specimen includes other DNA sequences encoding the same CDR3. The chain recombines TRBV13-1 with TRBJ2-2; D may be TRBD2 (6 bases). The CDR3 contains 15 residues. Germline V gives CDR1 NSHNY, CDR2 SYGAGN. V was pared by 3 bases and J by 2 bases, with 11 bases between. CDR3 DNA (partial): TGTGCCAGCAGTGGTGGGACTCCCAACACCGGG. It codes for CASSGGTPNTG. The full CDR3 reads CASSGGTPNTGQLYF.

The sample holds a few counts of this clone. Each gene name is a mouse one. The read halts 4 residues ahead of the CDR3 end, with the missing end drawn from the germline J gene. Other DNA sequences from this sample encode an identical CDR3 as well. The chain links TRBV5 to TRBJ1-1, with 11 bases identical to TRBD1. There are 15 residues in the CDR3. Germline V gene sequence: CDR1 LGHNA, CDR2 YNLKQL (reference sequence). J was trimmed by 3 bases and V by 0 bases; bases with no gene match: 0. CDR3 bases read: TGTGCCAGCAGCCAAGAGGGACAGGGGGACACA. The encoded protein is CASSQEGQGDT. The full-length CDR3 reads as CASSQEGQGDTEVFF.

A note on this clone: Gene names and germline refer to mouse. The read halts 4 residues ahead of the CDR3 end, with the missing end drawn from the germline J gene. Other DNA variants within this sample encode the same CDR3. The chain carries TRBV13-1 and TRBJ2-1; D is perhaps TRBD1 (5 bases). V lost 0 bases and J 1 base, leaving 8 bases between the germline ends. CDR1 is NSHNY, CDR2 SYGAGN, per germline. CDR3 size: 15 residues. CDR3 sequence: CASSDATVNYAEQFF. The DNA read from the CDR3 is TGTGCCAGCAGTGATGCGACAGTGAACTATGCT.

This clone showed up many times. Gene names follow the mouse nomenclature. Coverage ceases 4 residues before the CDR3 finishes, and the germline J gene fills in the end. Different DNA sequences within this sample yield the same CDR3. V is TRBV1 and J is TRBJ2-7; no reliable D call. The CDR3 covers 12 residues. The germline CDR1 and CDR2 sequences are NSQYPW and LRSPGD (reference sequence). CDR3 DNA, as far as it was read: TGCACCTGCAGTGCAGACAGATAT. Amino acid sequence: CTCSADRY. The entire CDR3 protein is CTCSADRYEQYF.

Remarks on this clone: Gene labels here are mouse ones. The read halts 4 residues ahead of the CDR3 end, with the missing end drawn from the germline J gene. V is TRBV1 and J is TRBJ2-7; D may be TRBD1 (6 bases). Germline V gene data show CDR1 as NSQYPW and CDR2 as LRSPGD (reference sequence). The CDR3 contains 14 residues. The CDR3 here is CTCSAEPGQYEQYF. The sequenced part of the CDR3 DNA is TGCACCTGCAGTGCAGAGCCGGGACAATAT.

Notes on this clone: Mouse gene names apply. The covered CDR3 bases are TGTGCCAGCAGCCAAAACCCCGGGACTGGCTCAAACACCGGG. Amino acid sequence: CASSQNPGTGSNTG. In full, the CDR3 reads CASSQNPGTGSNTGQLYF. V and J are TRBV5 and TRBJ2-2; 8 bases fit TRBD2. The sequence runs out 4 residues before the end of the CDR3; the remainder is reconstructed from the germline J gene. The CDR3 runs to 18 residues. J was trimmed by 0 bases and V by 2 bases; bases with no gene match: 8. The germline gives CDR1 LGHNA, CDR2 YNLKQL (reference sequence).

The sample holds a few counts of this clone. Germline and genes here are mouse. The read terminates 4 residues before the CDR3 end, so the remaining end is supplied by the germline J gene. The chain joins TRBV13-2 to TRBJ2-1; a possible D gene is TRBD1 (5 bases). The CDR3 loop spans 13 amino acids. Trimming took off 1 base at V and 6 bases at J, with 8 bases between the two ends. The V gene's germline CDR1 is NNHNN and CDR2 SYGAGS (reference sequence). This CDR3 reads CASGDPGIAEQFF. The covered CDR3 bases are TGTGCCAGCGGTGATCCAGGGATTGCT.

With regard to this clone: The genes and germline here are from mouse. The read ends 4 residues before the CDR3 terminus; that terminus is restored from the germline J gene. Other DNA sequences from this sample encode an identical CDR3 as well. The chain joins TRBV5 to TRBJ2-1, with 9 bases identical to TRBD2. Germline V gives CDR1 LGHNA, CDR2 YNLKQL (reference sequence). With 4 bases clipped from V and 1 base from J, the junction kept 2 bases outside the gene matches. The CDR3 is made up of 15 amino acids. CDR3 DNA, as far as it was read: TGTGCCAGCAGCCCAGGACTGGGGAACTATGCT. This encodes CASSPGLGNYA. The complete CDR3 protein is CASSPGLGNYAEQFF.